The 16 T cell receptor beta chains reported below all come from one sample, sequenced in a study of regulatory T cells in long-lasting Graves disease. CDR3 regions were amplified by Arm-PCR using iRepertoire HTBI primers to build TCR beta libraries. MiXCR, run by TCRdb on the multiplex PCR reads, gives a single entry per CDR3 protein. This table holds a few hundred thousand distinct CDR3 sequences, 20% found once. Time point described: newly diagnosed GD, antithyroid drugs for less than 3 months. From RNA extracted from PBMCs, the TCR library was made. The material sequenced was peripheral blood mononuclear cells (PBMCs), taken at new diagnosis, from a patient treated with antithyroid drugs. Every receptor here comes from a female donor with Graves disease.

The sample holds many counts of this clonotype. A junction end diverges from the germline sequence, so it may reflect a read error. The chain links TRBV2 to TRBJ2-3; no firm D call. Germline V CDR1 and CDR2: SNHLY, FYNNEI. There are 15 residues in the CDR3. The DNA for the CDR3 is TGTGTCAGCAGTGAAAAAGGGATTGGGACAGATACGCAGTATTTT. This sequence encodes CVSSEKGIGTDTQYF.

This clonotype was observed many times. This chain links TRBV28 with TRBJ1-5, with D perhaps TRBD1 (6 bases). The CDR3 is 11 residues long. V was pared by 11 bases and J by 2 bases, with 7 bases between. Germline V gene sequence: CDR1 MDHEN, CDR2 SYDVKM. CDR3 coding DNA: TGTGCCTCAGGGGGCAATCAGCCCCAGCATTTT. Residues: CASGGNQPQHF.

Concerning this clonotype: A far larger clone is off by one base, so a read error is likely. This chain connects TRBV7-3 to TRBJ2-4; no clear D. The CDR3 spans 13 residues. CDR1 is SGHTA and CDR2 is FQGTGA in the germline V gene. For the CDR3, the DNA is TGTGCCAGCAATATGCGCCATCAAGAGACCCAGTGCTTC. Translated, it gives CASNMRHQETQCF.

Comments on this clonotype: A much more abundant neighbour one base away suggests this may be a read error. The rearrangement joins TRBV15 to TRBJ2-3, with D hard to call. Trimming took off 1 base at V and 5 bases at J, with 10 bases between the two ends. In germline, CDR1 is LNHNV, CDR2 YYDKDF (reference sequence). This CDR3 has 14 residues. This CDR3 is CATSRVSAQDTQYF. CDR3 nucleotide sequence: TGTGCCACCAGCAGAGTATCGGCTCAAGATACGCAGTATTTT.

This clonotype was seen repeatedly, ten times or more. This chain uses TRBV7-2 with TRBJ2-1; 12 positions agree with TRBD2. With V trimmed by 5 bases and J by 9 bases, 8 bases remained unmatched. The length of the CDR3 is 15 residues. Germline CDR1 and CDR2: SGHTA and FQGNSA. The CDR3 region is CASSVSSGGAGEQFF. The CDR3 nucleotides are TGTGCCAGCAGCGTCTCTAGCGGGGGGGCGGGTGAGCAGTTCTTC.

This clonotype was detected many times. The chain links TRBV7-3 to TRBJ2-3; possible D gene TRBD1, 5 bases. The V and J ends lost 5 bases and 7 bases respectively, with 19 bases between them. This CDR3 spans 15 amino acids. The V gene's germline CDR1 is SGHTA and CDR2 FQGTGA. The CDR3 DNA reads as TGTGCCAGCAGCCCGATGTGGGGCACCAGGAATACGCAGTATTTT. It codes for CASSPMWGTRNTQYF.

This clonotype was counted ten times or more. In DNA form, the CDR3 reads TGTGCCAGCAGTTCGTACAGGGGGAGGGGCGGGGAGCTGTTTTTT. Translated: CASSSYRGRGGELFF. J is TRBJ2-2 and V is TRBV12-3 or TRBV12-4, with D possibly being TRBD1 (8 bases). The CDR3 is 15 amino acids. Deletions cut 4 bases from V and 7 bases from J, with 16 bases between.

Many counts were recorded for this clonotype. DNA of the CDR3: TGTGCCAGCAGTTTATCGGAGGGTAATGAGCAGTTCTTC. This translates into CASSLSEGNEQFF. This chain uses TRBV27 with TRBJ2-1; D perhaps matches TRBD2 (6 bases). CDR3 length: 13 amino acids. The V and J ends lost 0 bases and 7 bases respectively, with 7 bases between them. The germline V gene has CDR1 MNHEY and CDR2 SMNVEV (reference sequence).

DNA of the CDR3: TGTGCCAGCAGCTTTAAACACGAGCAGTACTTC. Protein sequence: CASSFKHEQYF. V and J are TRBV7-2 and TRBJ2-7; D is uncertain. The V end was cut by 3 bases, the J end by 5 bases, with 5 bases between. CDR1 and CDR2 from the germline V gene are SGHTA and FQGNSA. CDR3 size: 11 residues.

This clonotype appeared many times. This chain links TRBV20-1 with TRBJ2-7, with 8 positions matching TRBD1. CDR1 is DFQATT and CDR2 is SNEGSKA in the germline V gene (reference sequence). The CDR3 has 14 residues. J gave up 0 bases and V 5 bases, and 6 bases lay outside the gene matches. Here the CDR3 DNA reads TGCAGTGCTCCCCGGGACAGGAGCTCCTACGAGCAGTACTTC. Translation: CSAPRDRSSYEQYF.

This clonotype was seen many times. The V gene is TRBV6-1, the J gene TRBJ2-3; TRBD2 matches at 14 bases. Trimming took 5 bases from V and 4 from J; bases not matched to a gene: 8. This CDR3 has 17 amino acids. Germline CDR1 reads MNHNS; CDR2 reads SASEGT. CDR3 protein: CASSPGTSGSRSDTQYF. CDR3 bases: TGTGCCAGCAGTCCCGGGACTAGCGGGAGTAGGTCAGATACGCAGTATTTT.

The sample holds many counts of this clonotype. J is TRBJ2-5 and V is TRBV28; D is ambiguous. The V gene's germline CDR1 is MDHEN and CDR2 SYDVKM. V shed 6 bases and J shed 7 bases, with 12 bases lying between them. The CDR3 has 12 residues. CDR3 protein: CASSPRLRTQYF. For the CDR3, the DNA is TGTGCCAGCAGCCCCCGGTTGAGGACCCAGTACTTC. Combining the CDR3 with reference TRBV28 and TRBJ2-5 gives the whole variable domain DVKVTQSSRYLVKRTGEKVFLECVQDMDHENMFWYRQDPGLGLRLIYFSYDVKMKEKGDIPEGYSVSREKKERFSLILESASTNQTSMYLCASSPRLRTQYFGPGTRLLVL.

This clonotype was detected a few times. This clone may be a read error of a much larger clone one base away. J is TRBJ2-7 and V is TRBV15; TRBD1 matches 7 bases. Trimming took 7 bases from V and 7 from J; bases not matched to a gene: 13. CDR1 and CDR2 from the germline V gene are LNHNV and YYDKDF (reference sequence). CDR3 length: 14 amino acids. CDR3 residues: CATTLGTDIREQYF. CDR3 in DNA: TGTGCCACCACCTTGGGGACAGACATTCGTGAGCAGTACTTC.

The chain carries TRBV5-1 and TRBJ1-2; a weak D match, TRBD1 (5 bases). The CDR3 has 14 residues. CDR1 is SGHRS and CDR2 is YFSETQ in the germline V gene. Trimming removed 6 bases from V and 4 bases from J, with 16 bases in between. This CDR3 is CASTPGQAVYGYTF. The CDR3 DNA reads TGCGCCAGCACCCCGGGGCAGGCAGTCTATGGCTACACCTTC.

The chain is built from TRBV5-1 and TRBJ2-7, with 11 bases aligning to TRBD1. Germline values: CDR1 SGHRS, CDR2 YFSETQ. V trimming: 0 bases; J trimming: 4 bases; junction bases outside the gene matches: 9. The CDR3 has 17 amino acids. Here the CDR3 DNA reads TGCGCCAGCAGCTTGGGGCACGGCGGGACAGGGGGTTACGAGCAGTACTTC. Translation gives CASSLGHGGTGGYEQYF.

The rearrangement links TRBV30 to TRBJ1-4; D might be TRBD1 (6 bases). The CDR3 has 14 amino acids. With 3 bases removed from V and 5 bases from J, the gap between germline ends came to 13 bases. CDR1 and CDR2 (germline): GTSNPN, SVGIG (reference sequence). Written as DNA, the CDR3 is TGTGCCTGGAGCCCCGGGGGGGCAAATGAAAAACTGTTTTTT. Amino acid sequence: CAWSPGGANEKLFF. The whole variable domain, remainder taken from reference TRBV30 and TRBJ1-4, is SQTIHQWPATLVQPVGSPLSLECTVEGTSNPNLYWYRQAAGRGLQLLFYSVGIGQISSEVPQNLSASRPQDRQFILSSKKLLLSDSGFYLCAWSPGGANEKLFFGSGTQLSVL.